This T cell receptor beta chain was profiled in a study of T cells in Graves' hyperthyroidism and ophthalmopathy. Looking at the study overall: The initial diagnosis was the point when peripheral blood was collected, ahead of any treatment.

Amplification targeted TCR beta CDR3 regions from RNA transcripts. The HTBI primer set served for first-round RT-PCR of the TCR CDR3. Each CDR3 protein is one row after TCRdb ran MiXCR on the multiplex PCR reads. The sample records roughly 740,000 distinct CDR3 sequences, roughly 15% being singletons. Hyperthyroidism in the patients, aged 18 to 65, was newly diagnosed and under 2 months in duration. Investigators excluded patients with uncontrolled infection, other autoimmune disease, pregnancy or lactation. Findings and caveats of the study: Median prediction lead before ophthalmopathy onset was six to eight months with the model.

The sample holds many counts of this clonotype. Antigen unknown. The CDR3 contains 17 residues. Per the germline V gene, CDR1 is DFQATT and CDR2 is SNEGSKA (reference sequence). The trim removed 3 bases at V and 3 bases at J, leaving 13 bases unmatched. Sequenced: blood. This TCR derives from a man between 18 and 35 years old with Graves' hyperthyroidism. The chain recombines TRBV20-1 with TRBJ2-7; 11 bases are shared with TRBD2. The CDR3 DNA is TGCAGTGCTAGGGTGACTAGCGGGATTACCCTAGGCTACGAGCAGTACTTC. Encoded protein: CSARVTSGITLGYEQYF.